This TCR beta chain stems from a study of T cells in Graves' hyperthyroidism and ophthalmopathy. What was amplified from RNA transcripts were TCR beta CDR3 regions. Initially, a first-round RT-PCR of the TCR CDR3 employed the HTBI primer set. One entry per CDR3 protein results from TCRdb running MiXCR on the multiplex PCR reads. The data hold roughly 380,000 distinct CDR3 sequences, with roughly 18% observed a single time. The CDR3 consists of 15 residues. Germline lookup yields CDR1 KGHSH and CDR2 LQKENI. V was clipped by 6 bases and J by 3 bases; unmatched bases: 5. The sample holds many counts of this clonotype.

The chain carries TRBV18 and TRBJ2-5; 12 bases agree with TRBD2. The sample taken for sequencing was blood. The TCR sequence derives from a woman aged 40 to 49 with Graves' ophthalmopathy. CDR3 sequence: CASSPGLAGKETQYF. In nucleotides, the CDR3 is TGTGCCAGCTCCCCCGGACTAGCGGGAAAAGAGACCCAGTACTTC.